This entry describes one TCR beta chain. This entry comes from a study of blood T cell repertoires in COVID-19. Across the whole study: PBMCs, B-cell-depleted T cells, or T cells provided the cDNA or gDNA that made up the material.

Sequencing was performed with immunoSEQ multiplex PCR; in TCRdb, only in-frame clones are kept and a portion is missing. The sample has about 160,000 clones; 92% are singletons. The CDR3 covers 15 residues. Germline V gene lookup returns CDR1 GTSNPN and CDR2 SVGIG (reference sequence). The ends were cut back, 2 bases at V and 5 bases at J, with 16 bases in the middle. This receptor was obtained from a man aged 25 to 40 with COVID-19, enrolled during active disease. Sequencing was carried out using peripheral blood. The rearrangement joins TRBV30 to TRBJ1-3; D remains ambiguous. The CDR3 spells CAWSPPDERRNTIYF. As DNA, the CDR3 is TGTGCCTGGAGTCCCCCAGACGAGCGGAGAAACACCATATATTTT.